These 2 T cell receptor beta chains share one sample of origin, sequenced in a study of T cells in Graves' hyperthyroidism and ophthalmopathy. Amplification of TCR beta CDR3 regions used RNA as the template. The HTBI primer set was used in a first-round RT-PCR of the TCR CDR3. TCRdb analysed the multiplex PCR reads with MiXCR anew, one entry per CDR3 protein. This sample has approximately 430,000 distinct CDR3 sequences, with more than 15% found just once. Sample: blood. The receptors come from a woman aged 18-35 years with Graves' hyperthyroidism.

This clonotype appeared a few times. Here the CDR3 reads CASSPLGGREGEQYF. DNA for the CDR3: TGCGCCAGCAGCCCCCTGGGGGGAAGGGAAGGCGAGCAGTACTTC. The chain links TRBV5-1 to TRBJ2-7, with D perhaps TRBD2 (6 bases). The CDR3 runs 15 residues. The ends were cut back, 4 bases at V and 6 bases at J, with 20 bases in the middle. Germline V gene lookup returns CDR1 SGHRS and CDR2 YFSETQ.

This clonotype was recorded many times. The chain has TRBV12-3 or TRBV12-4 and TRBJ1-6; D gene unclear. Trimming took 2 bases from V and 8 from J, leaving 7 bases between them. This CDR3 has 13 amino acids. For the CDR3, the DNA is TGTGCCAGCAGTTTATTTCGCGATTCACCCCTCCACTTT. Amino acid sequence: CASSLFRDSPLHF.